A selection of T cell receptor beta chains follows, all from one sample in a study of cytomegalovirus exposure and HLA in healthy donors. Using immunoSEQ multiplex PCR, the repertoire was profiled, and TCRdb retains in-frame clones only, with some absent. The data show 150,000 to 200,000 clones, about three quarters seen once. The sequenced material came from PBMCs. The receptors were gathered from a woman in her twenties or thirties in good health and CMV-seronegative. Both conserved end residues are part of each CDR3. The D gene is left open where the match is weak. Clone sizes are given selectively: once, few, many, or a class where the clone is expanded.

v_gene: TRBV19
abundance: -
len: 17
d_gene: -
j_gene: TRBJ1-5
CDR3aa: CASSIGWEAFLYQPQHF
CDR3nt: TGTGCCAGTAGTATCGGATGGGAGGCATTTCTGTATCAGCCCCAGCATTTT

v_gene: TRBV11-2
abundance: -
len: 16
d_gene: TRBD1
j_gene: TRBJ1-2
CDR3aa: CASSPRQGGYGYGYTF
CDR3nt: TGTGCCAGCAGCCCCCGACAGGGGGGTTACGGCTATGGCTACACCTTC

v_gene: TRBV28
abundance: -
len: 13
d_gene: -
j_gene: TRBJ2-5
CDR3aa: CASSWGVGETQYF
CDR3nt: TGTGCCAGCAGTTGGGGGGTTGGGGAGACCCAGTACTTC

v_gene: TRBV29-1
abundance: -
len: 13
d_gene: TRBD1
j_gene: TRBJ2-2
CDR3aa: CSGGQGMTGELFF
CDR3nt: TGCAGCGGGGGACAGGGGATGACCGGGGAGCTGTTTTTT

v_gene: TRBV5-6
abundance: -
len: 17
d_gene: TRBD1
j_gene: TRBJ2-5
CDR3aa: CASSDIVSGTGEETQYF
CDR3nt: TGTGCCAGCAGCGATATCGTATCCGGGACAGGGGAAGAGACCCAGTACTTC

v_gene: TRBV7-9
abundance: -
len: 15
d_gene: TRBD2
j_gene: TRBJ2-2
CDR3aa: CASSLAGGGTGELFF
CDR3nt: TGTGCCAGCAGTTTAGCGGGAGGAGGTACCGGGGAGCTGTTTTTT

v_gene: TRBV6-6
abundance: -
len: 16
d_gene: TRBD1
j_gene: TRBJ2-7
CDR3aa: CASSHRGQGASYEQYF
CDR3nt: TGTGCCAGCAGCCATAGGGGGCAGGGCGCGTCCTACGAGCAGTACTTC

v_gene: TRBV7-9
abundance: -
len: 15
d_gene: TRBD2
j_gene: TRBJ2-7
CDR3aa: CASSATLAGTDEQYF
CDR3nt: TGTGCCAGCAGCGCCACTCTAGCGGGAACTGACGAGCAGTACTTC

v_gene: TRBV18
abundance: -
len: 14
d_gene: -
j_gene: TRBJ2-7
CDR3aa: CASSLRLEAYEQYF
CDR3nt: TGTGCCAGCTCACTTAGACTAGAAGCCTACGAGCAGTACTTC

v_gene: TRBV11-2
abundance: -
len: 14
d_gene: -
j_gene: TRBJ1-2
CDR3aa: CASSPSGSPYGYTF
CDR3nt: TGTGCCAGCAGCCCATCGGGGAGCCCCTATGGCTACACCTTC

v_gene: TRBV9
abundance: few
len: 14
d_gene: -
j_gene: TRBJ1-6
CDR3aa: CASSVAAGNSPLHF
CDR3nt: TGTGCCAGCAGCGTAGCGGCAGGGAATTCACCCCTCCACTTT

v_gene: TRBV10-1
abundance: once
len: 15
d_gene: TRBD1
j_gene: TRBJ2-5
CDR3aa: CASSETGGGGETQYF
CDR3nt: TGCGCCAGCAGTGAGACAGGGGGCGGAGGAGAGACCCAGTACTTC

v_gene: TRBV6-5
abundance: -
len: 16
d_gene: TRBD1
j_gene: TRBJ2-7
CDR3aa: CASSYLPGQGAFEQYF
CDR3nt: TGTGCCAGCAGTTACCTACCGGGACAGGGGGCGTTCGAGCAGTACTTC

v_gene: TRBV19
abundance: -
len: 14
d_gene: -
j_gene: TRBJ1-1
CDR3aa: CASSMWAANTEAFF
CDR3nt: TGTGCCAGTAGTATGTGGGCCGCCAACACTGAAGCTTTCTTT

v_gene: TRBV2
abundance: -
len: 16
d_gene: -
j_gene: TRBJ2-1
CDR3aa: CASTEGVGHSYNEQFF
CDR3nt: TGTGCCAGCACCGAAGGGGTAGGGCACTCCTACAATGAGCAGTTCTTC

v_gene: TRBV6-1
abundance: -
len: 15
d_gene: TRBD2
j_gene: TRBJ2-7
CDR3aa: CASTLTSGKTYEQYF
CDR3nt: TGTGCCAGCACTTTGACTAGCGGGAAAACCTACGAGCAGTACTTC

v_gene: TRBV4-1
abundance: -
len: 17
d_gene: -
j_gene: TRBJ2-3
CDR3aa: CASQTILQGGGTDTQYF
CDR3nt: TGCGCCAGCCAGACTATTTTACAGGGGGGGGGCACAGATACGCAGTATTTT

v_gene: TRBV7-9
abundance: once
len: 15
d_gene: -
j_gene: TRBJ1-3
CDR3aa: CASRPDRSSGNTIYF
CDR3nt: TGTGCCAGCAGACCAGACAGAAGCTCTGGAAACACCATATATTTT

v_gene: TRBV6-1
abundance: -
len: 16
d_gene: -
j_gene: TRBJ2-1
CDR3aa: CASSELIGSSYNEQFF
CDR3nt: TGTGCCAGCAGTGAATTGATCGGGAGCTCCTACAATGAGCAGTTCTTC

v_gene: TRBV6-5
abundance: -
len: 15
d_gene: -
j_gene: TRBJ1-2
CDR3aa: CASSLGTPVNYGYTF
CDR3nt: TGTGCCAGCAGTTTGGGGACACCTGTAAACTATGGCTACACCTTC

v_gene: TRBV9
abundance: -
len: 13
d_gene: -
j_gene: TRBJ1-5
CDR3aa: CASSETAGQPQHF
CDR3nt: TGTGCCAGCAGCGAGACAGCGGGGCAGCCCCAGCATTTT

v_gene: TRBV6-1
abundance: -
len: 16
d_gene: TRBD1
j_gene: TRBJ1-2
CDR3aa: CASSEAGQGAYYGYTF
CDR3nt: TGTGCCAGCAGTGAAGCGGGGCAGGGGGCTTACTATGGCTACACCTTC

v_gene: TRBV5-6
abundance: -
len: 16
d_gene: -
j_gene: TRBJ2-5
CDR3aa: CASSPTPGAAQETQYF
CDR3nt: TGTGCCAGCAGCCCGACTCCGGGAGCCGCTCAAGAGACCCAGTACTTC

v_gene: TRBV5-1
abundance: -
len: 14
d_gene: -
j_gene: TRBJ1-3
CDR3aa: CASSWDISGNTIYF
CDR3nt: TGCGCCAGCAGCTGGGACATCTCTGGAAACACCATATATTTT

v_gene: TRBV9
abundance: -
len: 16
d_gene: TRBD2
j_gene: TRBJ2-1
CDR3aa: CASSVLSGGANNEQFF
CDR3nt: TGTGCCAGCAGCGTATTAAGCGGGGGGGCCAACAATGAGCAGTTCTTC

v_gene: TRBV18
abundance: -
len: 14
d_gene: -
j_gene: TRBJ1-1
CDR3aa: CASSLQGTNTEAFF
CDR3nt: TGTGCCAGCTCACTCCAGGGCACGAACACTGAAGCTTTCTTT

v_gene: TRBV30
abundance: -
len: 12
d_gene: -
j_gene: TRBJ1-3
CDR3aa: CAWSPPGNTIYF
CDR3nt: TGTGCCTGGAGTCCCCCAGGAAACACCATATATTTT

v_gene: TRBV4-2
abundance: -
len: 16
d_gene: -
j_gene: TRBJ2-7
CDR3aa: CASSQEGEGSSYEQYF
CDR3nt: TGTGCCAGCAGCCAAGAAGGCGAGGGAAGCTCCTACGAGCAGTACTTC

v_gene: TRBV9
abundance: -
len: 13
d_gene: -
j_gene: TRBJ1-4
CDR3aa: CASSPATNEKLFF
CDR3nt: TGTGCCAGCAGCCCTGCAACTAATGAAAAACTGTTTTTT

v_gene: TRBV9
abundance: -
len: 15
d_gene: -
j_gene: TRBJ1-4
CDR3aa: CASSSSPTTNEKLFF
CDR3nt: TGTGCCAGCAGCTCGAGCCCTACAACTAATGAAAAACTGTTTTTT

v_gene: TRBV5-1
abundance: once
len: 16
d_gene: TRBD1
j_gene: TRBJ2-2
CDR3aa: CASSTPGQSNTGELFF
CDR3nt: TGCGCCAGCAGCACCCCGGGACAGTCGAACACCGGGGAGCTGTTTTTT

v_gene: TRBV18
abundance: -
len: 12
d_gene: -
j_gene: TRBJ2-7
CDR3aa: CASSQTGQEQYF
CDR3nt: TGTGCCAGCTCACAGACAGGACAGGAGCAGTACTTC

v_gene: TRBV30
abundance: -
len: 12
d_gene: TRBD1
j_gene: TRBJ2-7
CDR3aa: CAWSKTGYEQYF
CDR3nt: TGTGCCTGGAGTAAGACAGGGTACGAGCAGTACTTC

v_gene: TRBV5-1
abundance: -
len: 14
d_gene: -
j_gene: TRBJ2-5
CDR3aa: CASSPARVGETQYF
CDR3nt: TGCGCCAGCAGCCCCGCCCGGGTGGGAGAGACCCAGTACTTC

v_gene: TRBV7-7
abundance: few
len: 16
d_gene: -
j_gene: TRBJ2-5
CDR3aa: CASSLGRTVIGETQYF
CDR3nt: TGTGCCAGCAGCTTAGGGAGGACTGTCATCGGCGAGACCCAGTACTTC

v_gene: TRBV13
abundance: -
len: 14
d_gene: -
j_gene: TRBJ1-3
CDR3aa: CAAGQGEARNTIYF
CDR3nt: TGTGCCGCCGGCCAAGGAGAAGCCCGAAACACCATATATTTT

v_gene: TRBV5-1
abundance: -
len: 17
d_gene: TRBD2
j_gene: TRBJ2-2
CDR3aa: CASSLVPGLGNTGELFF
CDR3nt: TGCGCCAGCAGCTTGGTACCGGGACTAGGGAACACCGGGGAGCTGTTTTTT

v_gene: TRBV10-3
abundance: -
len: 14
d_gene: -
j_gene: TRBJ2-7
CDR3aa: CAISAGQIGNEQYF
CDR3nt: TGTGCCATCAGTGCGGGACAAATAGGCAACGAGCAGTACTTC

v_gene: TRBV4-1
abundance: -
len: 16
d_gene: TRBD1
j_gene: TRBJ1-1
CDR3aa: CASSRLEEGAGAEAFF
CDR3nt: TGCGCCAGCAGCCGCCTCGAAGAGGGGGCAGGGGCTGAAGCTTTCTTT

v_gene: TRBV4-1
abundance: -
len: 14
d_gene: -
j_gene: TRBJ2-7
CDR3aa: CASSQTRVSYEQYF
CDR3nt: TGCGCCAGCAGCCAGACCAGGGTAAGCTACGAGCAGTACTTC

v_gene: TRBV7-2
abundance: -
len: 13
d_gene: -
j_gene: TRBJ2-7
CDR3aa: CASSFAGNYEQYF
CDR3nt: TGTGCCAGCAGCTTCGCAGGGAACTACGAGCAGTACTTC

v_gene: TRBV30
abundance: once
len: 13
d_gene: -
j_gene: TRBJ1-5
CDR3aa: CAWRPQSNQPQHF
CDR3nt: TGTGCCTGGAGGCCCCAGAGCAATCAGCCCCAGCATTTT

v_gene: TRBV9
abundance: -
len: 14
d_gene: TRBD1
j_gene: TRBJ1-1
CDR3aa: CASSVQGAGTEAFF
CDR3nt: TGTGCCAGCAGCGTGCAGGGGGCAGGAACTGAAGCTTTCTTT

v_gene: TRBV18
abundance: -
len: 14
d_gene: TRBD2
j_gene: TRBJ2-7
CDR3aa: CASAPRLGLDEQYF
CDR3nt: TGTGCCAGCGCCCCTCGACTAGGACTAGACGAGCAGTACTTC

v_gene: TRBV30
abundance: once
len: 16
d_gene: TRBD1
j_gene: TRBJ1-4
CDR3aa: CAWSGGLDRGNEKLFF
CDR3nt: TGTGCCTGGAGTGGGGGTCTGGACAGGGGTAATGAAAAACTGTTTTTT

v_gene: TRBV6-1
abundance: -
len: 15
d_gene: -
j_gene: TRBJ1-5
CDR3aa: CASSEGRGRNQPQHF
CDR3nt: TGTGCCAGCAGTGAAGGACGGGGAAGAAATCAGCCCCAGCATTTT

v_gene: TRBV25-1
abundance: -
len: 15
d_gene: TRBD1
j_gene: TRBJ1-2
CDR3aa: CASSGWTGGTGGYTF
CDR3nt: TGTGCCAGCAGTGGATGGACAGGGGGCACGGGTGGCTACACCTTC

v_gene: TRBV18
abundance: -
len: 16
d_gene: TRBD1
j_gene: TRBJ2-7
CDR3aa: CASSPPRGQGVYEQYF
CDR3nt: TGTGCCAGCTCACCACCTCGCGGACAGGGAGTTTACGAGCAGTACTTC

v_gene: TRBV6-5
abundance: -
len: 15
d_gene: -
j_gene: TRBJ1-5
CDR3aa: CASTARRGNNQPQHF
CDR3nt: TGTGCCAGCACCGCCCGACGGGGTAATAATCAGCCCCAGCATTTT

v_gene: TRBV10-2
abundance: -
len: 12
d_gene: -
j_gene: TRBJ2-2
CDR3aa: CASRQGTGELFF
CDR3nt: TGCGCCAGCAGACAGGGAACCGGGGAGCTGTTTTTT

v_gene: TRBV2
abundance: -
len: 15
d_gene: TRBD1
j_gene: TRBJ1-5
CDR3aa: CASRTGQGANQPQHF
CDR3nt: TGTGCCAGCAGAACGGGACAGGGGGCAAATCAGCCCCAGCATTTT

v_gene: TRBV6-4
abundance: -
len: 14
d_gene: TRBD2
j_gene: TRBJ2-5
CDR3aa: CASSPTSGAETQYF
CDR3nt: TGTGCCAGCAGTCCGACTAGCGGGGCAGAGACCCAGTACTTC

v_gene: TRBV7-6
abundance: -
len: 15
d_gene: TRBD1
j_gene: TRBJ2-5
CDR3aa: CASSLGDRGRETQYF
CDR3nt: TGTGCCAGCAGCTTAGGAGACAGGGGTCGGGAGACCCAGTACTTC

v_gene: TRBV7-3
abundance: -
len: 16
d_gene: TRBD2
j_gene: TRBJ2-1
CDR3aa: CASSLTPSGGAGEQFF
CDR3nt: TGTGCCAGCAGCTTAACCCCTAGCGGGGGGGCCGGTGAGCAGTTCTTC

v_gene: TRBV10-3
abundance: -
len: 12
d_gene: -
j_gene: TRBJ2-7
CDR3aa: CAISGTAYEQYF
CDR3nt: TGTGCCATCAGTGGGACTGCTTACGAGCAGTACTTC